This T cell receptor (beta chain) is drawn from a study of T cell changes during pregnancy in multiple sclerosis. TCRdb's table, derived via immunoSEQ multiplex PCR, lists solely in-frame clones and lacks some. Altogether about 79,000 clones are present, over 80% being singletons, with the ten largest covering 0.45% to 0.6%. The germline V and J ends were trimmed by 3 bases and 7 bases, with 7 bases remaining between them. Germline loops: CDR1 SNHLY, CDR2 FYNNEI. The CDR3 sequence is 11 residues long. Only a few counts were recorded for this clone. V usage is TRBV2 and J usage is TRBJ2-7; tentatively, D is TRBD2 (5 bases). This TCR came from a female donor with multiple sclerosis, enrolled in a pregnancy study. Sequencing was performed on CD4+ T cells from peripheral blood mononuclear cells, taken in the second trimester of pregnancy. The CDR3, as DNA: TGTGCCAGCAGTGATGAGCGGGAGCAGTACTTC. Amino acids: CASSDEREQYF.